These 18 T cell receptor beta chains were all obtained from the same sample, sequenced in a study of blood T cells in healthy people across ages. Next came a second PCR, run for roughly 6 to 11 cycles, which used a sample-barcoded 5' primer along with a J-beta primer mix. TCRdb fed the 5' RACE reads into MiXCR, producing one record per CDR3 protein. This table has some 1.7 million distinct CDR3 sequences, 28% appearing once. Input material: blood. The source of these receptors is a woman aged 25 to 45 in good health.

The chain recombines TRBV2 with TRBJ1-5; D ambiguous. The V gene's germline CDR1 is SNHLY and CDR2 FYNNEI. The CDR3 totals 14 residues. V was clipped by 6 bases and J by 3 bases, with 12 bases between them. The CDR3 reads CASRLTGNNQPQHF. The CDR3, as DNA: TGTGCCAGCAGGTTAACCGGCAACAATCAGCCCCAGCATTTT.

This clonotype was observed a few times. The CDR3 reads CASSLGTSNPDTQYF. The CDR3, as DNA: TGTGCCAGCAGCTTGGGGACTAGCAATCCAGATACGCAGTATTTT. This chain links TRBV5-8 with TRBJ2-3; TRBD2 agrees at 8 bases. The V segment lost 0 bases and the J segment 4 bases; nucleotides outside the gene matches: 4. CDR1 and CDR2 from the germline V gene are SGHTS and YDEGEE. This CDR3 spans 15 amino acids.

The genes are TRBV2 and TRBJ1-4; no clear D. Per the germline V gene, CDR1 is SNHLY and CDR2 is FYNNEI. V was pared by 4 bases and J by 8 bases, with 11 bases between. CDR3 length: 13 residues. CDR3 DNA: TGTGCCAGCAGTGGAGAACTTCGGGAAAAACTGTTTTTT. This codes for CASSGELREKLFF.

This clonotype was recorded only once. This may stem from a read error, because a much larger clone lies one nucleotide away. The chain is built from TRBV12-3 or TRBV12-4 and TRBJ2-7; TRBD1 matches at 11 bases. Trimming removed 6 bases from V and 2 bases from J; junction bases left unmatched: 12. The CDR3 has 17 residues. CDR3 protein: CASSQWSGTGGAYEQYF. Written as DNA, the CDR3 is TGTGCCAGCAGCCAATGGTCCGGGACAGGGGGTGCCTACGAGCAGTACTTC.

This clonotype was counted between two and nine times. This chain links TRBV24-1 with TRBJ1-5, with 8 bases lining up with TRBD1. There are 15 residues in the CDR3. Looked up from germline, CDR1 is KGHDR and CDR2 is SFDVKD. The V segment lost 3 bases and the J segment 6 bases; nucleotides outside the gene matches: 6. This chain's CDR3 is CATSDGTGQGQPQHF. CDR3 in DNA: TGTGCCACCAGTGATGGGACAGGACAAGGTCAGCCCCAGCATTTT.

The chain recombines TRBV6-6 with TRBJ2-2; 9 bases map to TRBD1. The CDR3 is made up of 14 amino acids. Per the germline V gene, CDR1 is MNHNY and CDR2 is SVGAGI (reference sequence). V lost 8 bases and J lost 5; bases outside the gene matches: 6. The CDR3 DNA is TGTGCCAGCCGGGACAGGGCCGAGACCGGGGAGCTGTTTTTT. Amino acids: CASRDRAETGELFF.

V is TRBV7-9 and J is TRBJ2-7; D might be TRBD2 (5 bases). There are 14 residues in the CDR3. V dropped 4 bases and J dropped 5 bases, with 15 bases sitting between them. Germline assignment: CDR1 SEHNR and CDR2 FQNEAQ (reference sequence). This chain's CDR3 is CASSYSAQRDEQYF. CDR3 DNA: TGTGCCAGCAGCTATAGCGCCCAGAGGGACGAGCAGTACTTC.

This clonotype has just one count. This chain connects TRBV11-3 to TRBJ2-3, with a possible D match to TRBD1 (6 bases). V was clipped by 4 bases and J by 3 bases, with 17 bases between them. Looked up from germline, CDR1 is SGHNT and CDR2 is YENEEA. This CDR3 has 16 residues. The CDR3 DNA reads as TGTGCCAGCAGCTCTACAGGGTATGGGGAGACAGATACGCAGTATTTT. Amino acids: CASSSTGYGETDTQYF.

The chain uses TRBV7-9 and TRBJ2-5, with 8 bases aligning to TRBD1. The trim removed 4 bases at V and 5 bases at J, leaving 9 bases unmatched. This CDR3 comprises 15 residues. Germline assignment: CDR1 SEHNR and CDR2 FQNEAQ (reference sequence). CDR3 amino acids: CASSSDRASRETQYF. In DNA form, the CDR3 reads TGTGCCAGCAGCTCGGACAGGGCTTCGCGGGAGACCCAGTACTTC.

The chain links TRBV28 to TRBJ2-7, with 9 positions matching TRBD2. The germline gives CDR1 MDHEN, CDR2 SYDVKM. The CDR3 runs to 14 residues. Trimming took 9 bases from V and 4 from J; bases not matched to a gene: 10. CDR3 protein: CASLASGGRYEQYF. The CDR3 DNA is TGTGCCAGTTTGGCCAGCGGGGGGCGGTACGAGCAGTACTTC.

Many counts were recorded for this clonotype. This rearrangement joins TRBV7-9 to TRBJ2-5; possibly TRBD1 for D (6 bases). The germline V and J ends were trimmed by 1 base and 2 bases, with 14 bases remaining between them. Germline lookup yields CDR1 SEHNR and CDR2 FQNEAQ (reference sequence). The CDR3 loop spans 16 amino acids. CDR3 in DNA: TGTGCCAGCAGCTTAGTACCCCGGGACAATCAAGAGACCCAGTACTTC. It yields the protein CASSLVPRDNQETQYF.

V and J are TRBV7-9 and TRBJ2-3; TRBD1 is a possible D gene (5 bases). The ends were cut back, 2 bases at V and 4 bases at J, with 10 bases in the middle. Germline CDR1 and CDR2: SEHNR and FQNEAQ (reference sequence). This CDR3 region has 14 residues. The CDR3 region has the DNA TGTGCCAGCAGCTTAACGCAGGGCCCAGATACGCAGTATTTT. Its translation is CASSLTQGPDTQYF.

CDR3 coding DNA: TGTGCCAGCAGCCAAGAAACTTCGGGAACCTACGAGCAGTACTTC. Its translation is CASSQETSGTYEQYF. The chain recombines TRBV3-1 with TRBJ2-7; D may be TRBD2 (5 bases). Germline assignment: CDR1 LGHDT and CDR2 YNNKEL (reference sequence). Trimming stripped 0 bases from V and 2 bases from J, with 11 bases between. The CDR3 runs to 15 residues.

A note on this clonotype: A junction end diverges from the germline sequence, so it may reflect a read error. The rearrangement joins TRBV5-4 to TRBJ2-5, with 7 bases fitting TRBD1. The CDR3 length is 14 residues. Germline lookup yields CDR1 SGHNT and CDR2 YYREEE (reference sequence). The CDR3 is CASSGGQSQETRYF. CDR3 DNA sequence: TGTGCCAGCAGCGGGGGACAGTCTCAGGAGACCCGGTACTTC.

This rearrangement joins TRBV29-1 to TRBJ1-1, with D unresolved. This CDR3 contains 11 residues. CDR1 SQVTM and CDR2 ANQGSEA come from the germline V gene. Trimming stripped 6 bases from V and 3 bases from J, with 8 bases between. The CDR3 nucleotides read TGCAGCGTGTGGTACGACACTGAAGCTTTCTTT. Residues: CSVWYDTEAFF.

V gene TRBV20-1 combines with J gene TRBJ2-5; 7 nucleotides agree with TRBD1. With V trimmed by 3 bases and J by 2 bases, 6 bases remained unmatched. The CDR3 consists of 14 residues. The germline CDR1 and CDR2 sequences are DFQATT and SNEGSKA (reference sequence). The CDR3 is CSARLGTAQETQYF. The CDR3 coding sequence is TGCAGTGCTAGGCTCGGGACAGCACAAGAGACCCAGTACTTC.

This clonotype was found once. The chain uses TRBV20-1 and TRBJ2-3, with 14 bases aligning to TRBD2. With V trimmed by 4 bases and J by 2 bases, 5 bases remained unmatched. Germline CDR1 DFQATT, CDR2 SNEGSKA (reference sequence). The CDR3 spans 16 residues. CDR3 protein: CSANGLAGGVTDTQYF. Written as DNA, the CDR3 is TGCAGTGCTAACGGACTAGCGGGGGGCGTCACAGATACGCAGTATTTT.

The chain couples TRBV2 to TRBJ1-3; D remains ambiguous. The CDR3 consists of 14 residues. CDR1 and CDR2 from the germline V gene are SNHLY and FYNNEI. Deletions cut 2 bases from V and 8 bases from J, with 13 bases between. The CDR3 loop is CASSESPIGDTIYF. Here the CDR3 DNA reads TGTGCCAGCAGTGAAAGCCCGATCGGGGACACCATATATTTT.